This TCR beta chain was observed in a study of Ad26.COV2.S vaccination and SARS-CoV-2 variants. Study-level results: Spike-specific responses of CD8+ and CD4+ T cells were reported to display substantial breadth after vaccination. Non-spike TCR breadth showed similarity between vaccine and placebo recipients.

With regard to this clone: Its antigen is not known.

The data were produced by immunoSEQ multiplex PCR, yet TCRdb's version contains in-frame clones alone and is incomplete. The sample carries 150,000 to 200,000 clones, roughly 87% recorded once. The CDR3 length is 15 residues. With 10 bases clipped from V and 5 bases from J, the junction kept 10 bases outside the gene matches. Looked up from germline, CDR1 is MNHEY and CDR2 is SMNVEV (reference sequence). The sequence was collected from a human donor who had recovered from COVID-19. The chain couples TRBV27 to TRBJ2-3; 12 nucleotides line up with TRBD2. The input for sequencing was peripheral blood, taken after recovery from COVID-19. CDR3 residues: CATSPTSGRGDTQYF. CDR3 in DNA: TGTGCCACCTCTCCGACTAGCGGGAGAGGAGATACGCAGTATTTT.